This entry lists 22 T cell receptor beta chains sequenced from one sample in a study of shared clonotypes between healthy human individuals. TCRdb's copy holds only in-frame clones and misses some; the assay was immunoSEQ multiplex PCR. The table records about 600,000 clones, 95% to 98% of them present only once. Sequenced: naive CD4+ T cells sorted from blood. As for subset: CD45RA+ positively selected. The receptor source for this set is a woman aged 25 to 45 in good health.

The DNA for the CDR3 is TGTGCCAGCAGTTTTGGCCATGGACTAGCGGGGAGAGGGAGGAGAGTCTCCTACAATGAGCAGTTCTTC. Translating gives CASSFGHGLAGRGRRVSYNEQFF. The chain links TRBV28 to TRBJ2-1; 12 bases line up with TRBD2. The CDR3 is made up of 23 amino acids. With V trimmed by 3 bases and J by 0 bases, 21 bases remained unmatched. Germline CDR1 MDHEN, CDR2 SYDVKM.

In nucleotides, the CDR3 is TGTGCCAGCAGCTTGGGCGGGAGCCTGGGAGAGACCCAGTACTTC. Protein sequence: CASSLGGSLGETQYF. The chain joins TRBV5-4 to TRBJ2-5; 7 nucleotides agree with TRBD2. Germline-derived CDR1 and CDR2 are SGHNT and YYREEE (reference sequence). The CDR3 has 15 amino acids. Trimming cost V 0 bases and J 4 bases; bases outside gene matches: 6.

This clone was seen just once. The CDR3 DNA sequence: TGCGCCAGCAGCCCCGGGACAGGGGGTGAGACCCAGTACTTC. This gives the protein CASSPGTGGETQYF. V usage is TRBV5-1 and J usage is TRBJ2-5; 11 bases line up with TRBD1. The J segment lost 5 bases and the V segment lost 4 bases, leaving 4 bases of the junction unmatched. The length of the CDR3 is 14 residues. Germline V gene lookup returns CDR1 SGHRS and CDR2 YFSETQ. Full variable domain (outside the CDR3, taken from reference TRBV5-1 and TRBJ2-5): KAGVTQTPRYLIKTRGQQVTLSCSPISGHRSVSWYQQTPGQGLQFLFEYFSETQRNKGNFPGRFSGRQFSNSRSEMNVSTLELGDSALYLCASSPGTGGETQYFGPGTRLLVL.

V usage is TRBV6-6 and J usage is TRBJ1-1; D gene unclear. The germline V and J ends were trimmed by 6 bases and 6 bases, with 11 bases remaining between them. The CDR3 length is 12 residues. CDR1 and CDR2 from the germline V gene are MNHNY and SVGAGI (reference sequence). In nucleotides, the CDR3 is TGTGCCAGCAGAGACGTCTCTCCTGAAGCTTTCTTT. Residues: CASRDVSPEAFF.

In this sample, this clone turned up once. The genes are TRBV25-1 and TRBJ2-1; the D is unclear. This CDR3 is 13 amino acids long. V lost 0 bases to trimming and J lost 4 bases, with 4 bases between them. Germline CDR1 and CDR2: MGHDK and SYGVNS. This CDR3 reads CASSEYWYNEQFF. The DNA of the CDR3 is TGTGCCAGCAGTGAATACTGGTACAATGAGCAGTTCTTC.

Turning to this clone: Other DNA variants within this sample encode the same CDR3. The rearrangement uses TRBV6-6 and TRBJ2-7; D may be TRBD1 (6 bases). The CDR3 is 14 residues long. Germline V lookup: CDR1 MNHNY, CDR2 SVGAGI (reference sequence). V was cut by 0 bases and J by 2 bases, with 8 bases left in between. The CDR3 nucleotides read TGTGCCAGCAGTTACTCGCAGGGGACCTACGAGCAGTACTTC. Protein sequence: CASSYSQGTYEQYF.

DNA for the CDR3: TGTGCCAGCAGCCAGGCGGCAGGCGGCGGGACAGATACGCAGTATTTT. Translated, it gives CASSQAAGGGTDTQYF. J is TRBJ2-3 and V is TRBV7-9; TRBD2 might be the D (5 bases). Germline V gives CDR1 SEHNR, CDR2 FQNEAQ (reference sequence). With 5 bases removed from V and 3 bases from J, the gap between germline ends came to 18 bases. The CDR3 is 16 amino acids.

The V and J genes are TRBV5-8 and TRBJ1-2; possible D gene TRBD1, 5 bases. The CDR3 is made up of 11 amino acids. The V end lost 6 bases, the J end lost 13 bases, and 16 bases lay between the germline ends. Germline CDR1 reads SGHTS; CDR2 reads YDEGEE. As DNA, the CDR3 is TGTGCCAGCACTCCCGCCAGGGAAGGCACCTTC. It is translated as CASTPAREGTF.

J is TRBJ1-1 and V is TRBV5-1; 7 bases are a match to TRBD1. Per germline, CDR1 SGHRS and CDR2 YFSETQ. There are 16 residues in the CDR3. Trimming removed 0 bases from V and 1 base from J; junction bases left unmatched: 6. The CDR3 DNA sequence: TGCGCCAGCAGCTTGGTGGCAGGGGGGACGAACACTGAAGCTTTCTTT. Its translation: CASSLVAGGTNTEAFF.

A note on this clone: Germline and junction disagree at one end, which may indicate a read error. The rearrangement links TRBV28 to TRBJ1-3; TRBD1 matches at 7 bases. Germline assignment: CDR1 MDHEN and CDR2 SYDVKM. CDR3 length: 14 amino acids. The CDR3 DNA follows: TGTGCCAGCAGCGTAGGACAGGCGGGAAACGCCATATATTTT. Protein sequence: CASSVGQAGNAIYF.

V gene TRBV5-1 combines with J gene TRBJ2-7; 7 positions match TRBD1. V was clipped by 0 bases and J by 4 bases; unmatched bases: 4. Per germline, CDR1 SGHRS and CDR2 YFSETQ. The CDR3 is made up of 14 amino acids. CDR3 in DNA: TGCGCCAGCAGCTTGGCCGGACAGGCGTACGAGCAGTACTTC. This sequence encodes CASSLAGQAYEQYF.

Comments on this clone: The sample has other DNA sequences that encode this CDR3 too. The chain joins TRBV28 to TRBJ2-3, with 7 bases identical to TRBD1. The J segment lost 2 bases and the V segment lost 2 bases, leaving 4 bases of the junction unmatched. Germline V gene lookup returns CDR1 MDHEN and CDR2 SYDVKM. The CDR3 is made up of 15 amino acids. CDR3 in DNA: TGTGCCAGCAGTTTACGACAGGGATCCACAGATACGCAGTATTTT. It is translated as CASSLRQGSTDTQYF.

The V and J genes are TRBV16 and TRBJ1-3, with 8 bases identical to TRBD1. CDR1 and CDR2 from the germline V gene are KGHSY and FQNENV. The CDR3 spans 18 residues. The V and J ends lost 0 bases and 0 bases, in that order; junction bases with no gene match: 7. The CDR3 bases are TGTGCCAGCAGCCAATCAAAGGGACAGGTGAACTCTGGAAACACCATATATTTT. This sequence encodes CASSQSKGQVNSGNTIYF.

The chain carries TRBV30 and TRBJ1-2; a possible D gene is TRBD1 (6 bases). The CDR3 is made up of 12 amino acids. Germline lookup yields CDR1 GTSNPN and CDR2 SVGIG (reference sequence). V lost 5 bases to trimming and J lost 2 bases, with 9 bases between them. This CDR3 is CAWRQENYGYTF. The CDR3 DNA follows: TGTGCCTGGCGACAGGAAAACTATGGCTACACCTTC.

The chain couples TRBV6-6 to TRBJ2-3; D not certain. Germline V gene lookup returns CDR1 MNHNY and CDR2 SVGAGI (reference sequence). V was trimmed by 6 bases and J by 2 bases, leaving 15 bases between them. The length of the CDR3 is 15 residues. As DNA, the CDR3 is TGTGCCAGCAGCCTACCTGGCCCGATCACAGATACGCAGTATTTT. This translates into CASSLPGPITDTQYF.

This chain connects TRBV19 to TRBJ2-7; tentatively, D is TRBD1 (6 bases). From germline, CDR1 is LNHDA and CDR2 SQIVND (reference sequence). This CDR3 has 12 residues. V was pared by 5 bases and J by 9 bases, with 14 bases between. CDR3 amino acids: CASSAQGSGQYF. The CDR3 DNA reads as TGTGCCAGTAGTGCACAGGGAAGCGGGCAGTACTTC. Supplemented by reference TRBV19 and TRBJ2-7, the full variable domain reads DGGITQSPKYLFRKEGQNVTLSCEQNLNHDAMYWYRQDPGQGLRLIYYSQIVNDFQKGDIAEGYSVSREKKESFPLTVTSAQKNPTAFYLCASSAQGSGQYFGPGTRLTVT.

The V and J genes are TRBV5-1 and TRBJ2-3; D might be TRBD2 (7 bases). The V gene's germline CDR1 is SGHRS and CDR2 YFSETQ. This CDR3 comprises 15 residues. The V end lost 4 bases, the J end lost 5 bases, and 17 bases lay between the germline ends. In DNA, the CDR3 is TGCGCCAGCAGCCTACCGGGGGGCCGGGGAGATACGCAGTATTTT. Translated: CASSLPGGRGDTQYF.

In nucleotides, the CDR3 is TGTGCCAGCAGCCAACCCGACAGAGACTATGAAAAACTGTTTTTT. Its translation is CASSQPDRDYEKLFF. V gene TRBV4-2 combines with J gene TRBJ1-4; D perhaps matches TRBD1 (5 bases). The CDR3 runs to 15 residues. Trimming pared 2 bases from V and 6 bases from J, leaving 13 bases between. CDR1 and CDR2 (germline): LGHNA, YNFKEQ.

CDR3 nucleotides: TGTGCCAGCAGCCGGTCACAGCCTATGCGGCCTGGCTACACCTTC. Encoded protein: CASSRSQPMRPGYTF. V usage is TRBV28 and J usage is TRBJ1-2; D is uncertain. Germline values: CDR1 MDHEN, CDR2 SYDVKM. CDR3 length: 15 amino acids. V was trimmed by 6 bases and J by 7 bases, leaving 21 bases between them.

The V call is TRBV5-4, the J call TRBJ2-4; possible D gene TRBD2, 6 bases. Germline V CDR1 and CDR2: SGHNT, YYREEE (reference sequence). V was cut by 4 bases and J by 5 bases, with 13 bases left in between. The CDR3 runs to 14 residues. For the CDR3, the DNA is TGTGCCAGCAGCACCGGTCCGGGGGAAAACATTCAGTACTTC. This sequence encodes CASSTGPGENIQYF.

This chain links TRBV15 with TRBJ1-4; a weak D match, TRBD1 (5 bases). The germline CDR1 and CDR2 sequences are LNHNV and YYDKDF (reference sequence). The V end lost 1 base, the J end lost 7 bases, and 13 bases lay between the germline ends. The CDR3 contains 15 residues. The CDR3 DNA sequence: TGTGCCACCAGCAGAGGAGGGGTTGGGAGTGAAAAACTGTTTTTT. Encoded protein: CATSRGGVGSEKLFF.

V usage is TRBV19 and J usage is TRBJ2-7; a weak D match, TRBD1 (6 bases). The V and J ends lost 2 bases and 5 bases respectively, with 22 bases between them. The CDR3 is 17 residues long. CDR1 is LNHDA, CDR2 SQIVND, per germline (reference sequence). CDR3 sequence: CASSISRSGNRAHEQYF. The CDR3 DNA is TGTGCCAGTAGTATAAGTAGGTCGGGGAACAGGGCCCACGAGCAGTACTTC.